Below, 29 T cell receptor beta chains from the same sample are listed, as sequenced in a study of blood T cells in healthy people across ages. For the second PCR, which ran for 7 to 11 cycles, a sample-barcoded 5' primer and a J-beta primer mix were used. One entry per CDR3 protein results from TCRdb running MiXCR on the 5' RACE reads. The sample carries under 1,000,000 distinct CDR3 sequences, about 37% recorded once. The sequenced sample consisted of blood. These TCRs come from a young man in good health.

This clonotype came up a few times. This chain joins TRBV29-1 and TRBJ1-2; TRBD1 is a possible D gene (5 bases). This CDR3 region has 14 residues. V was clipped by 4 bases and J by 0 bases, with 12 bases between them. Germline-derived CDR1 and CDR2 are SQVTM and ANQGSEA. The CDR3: CSVGDLLTNYGYTF. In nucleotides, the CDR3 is TGCAGCGTTGGGGACCTACTTACTAACTATGGCTACACCTTC. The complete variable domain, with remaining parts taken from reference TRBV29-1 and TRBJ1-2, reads SAVISQKPSRDICQRGTSLTIQCQVDSQVTMMFWYRQQPGQSLTLIATANQGSEATYESGFVIDKFPISRPNLTFSTLTVSNMSPEDSSIYLCSVGDLLTNYGYTFGSGTRLTVV.

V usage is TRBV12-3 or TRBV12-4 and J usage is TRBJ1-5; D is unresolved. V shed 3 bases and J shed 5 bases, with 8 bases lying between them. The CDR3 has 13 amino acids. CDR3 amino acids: CASSFPGYQPQHF. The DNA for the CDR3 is TGTGCCAGCAGTTTTCCGGGGTATCAGCCCCAGCATTTT.

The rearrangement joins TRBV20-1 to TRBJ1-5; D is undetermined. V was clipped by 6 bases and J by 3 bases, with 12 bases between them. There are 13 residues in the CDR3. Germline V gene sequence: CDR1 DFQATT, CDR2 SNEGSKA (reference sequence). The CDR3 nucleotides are TGCAGTGCCACGGACGGATCCAATCAGCCCCAGCATTTT. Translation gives CSATDGSNQPQHF.

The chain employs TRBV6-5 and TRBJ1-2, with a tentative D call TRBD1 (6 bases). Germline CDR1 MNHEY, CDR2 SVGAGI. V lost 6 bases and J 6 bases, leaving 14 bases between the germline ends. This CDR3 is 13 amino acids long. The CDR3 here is CASRPGDENGYTF. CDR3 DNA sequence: TGTGCCAGCAGGCCAGGGGATGAGAATGGCTACACCTTC.

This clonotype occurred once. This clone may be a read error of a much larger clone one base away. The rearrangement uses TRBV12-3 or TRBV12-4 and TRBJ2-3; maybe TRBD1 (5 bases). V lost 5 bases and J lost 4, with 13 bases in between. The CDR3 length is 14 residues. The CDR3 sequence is CASSIDRTADTQYF. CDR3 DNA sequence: TGTGCCAGCAGTATTGACAGAACCGCAGATACGCAGTATTTT.

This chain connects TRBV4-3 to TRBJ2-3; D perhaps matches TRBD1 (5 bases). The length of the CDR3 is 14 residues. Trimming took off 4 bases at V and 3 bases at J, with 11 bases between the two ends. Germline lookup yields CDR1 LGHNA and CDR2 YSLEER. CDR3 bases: TGCGCCAGCAGCCTCCGGACACTGACAGATACGCAGTATTTT. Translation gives CASSLRTLTDTQYF.

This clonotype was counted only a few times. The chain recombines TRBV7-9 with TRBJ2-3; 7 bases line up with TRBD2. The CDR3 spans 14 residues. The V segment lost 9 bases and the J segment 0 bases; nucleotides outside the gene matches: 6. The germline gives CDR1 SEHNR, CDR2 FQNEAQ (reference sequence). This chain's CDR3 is CASGGGRSTDTQYF. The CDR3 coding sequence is TGTGCCAGTGGCGGGGGACGGAGCACAGATACGCAGTATTTT.

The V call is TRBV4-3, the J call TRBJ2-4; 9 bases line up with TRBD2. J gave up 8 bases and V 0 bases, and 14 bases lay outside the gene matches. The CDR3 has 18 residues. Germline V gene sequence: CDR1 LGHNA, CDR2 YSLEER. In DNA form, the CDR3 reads TGCGCCAGCAGCCAAGAAGCTAGCGGGGACTTCATCGGGGACATTCAGTACTTC. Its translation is CASSQEASGDFIGDIQYF.

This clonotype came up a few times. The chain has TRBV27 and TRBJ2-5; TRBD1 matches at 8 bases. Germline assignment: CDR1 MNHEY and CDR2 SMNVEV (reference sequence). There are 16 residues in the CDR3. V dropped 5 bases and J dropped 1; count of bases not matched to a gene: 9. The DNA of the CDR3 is TGTGCCAGCAGTCCCAGGACAGGGATACTCCAAGAGACCCAGTACTTC. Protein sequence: CASSPRTGILQETQYF.

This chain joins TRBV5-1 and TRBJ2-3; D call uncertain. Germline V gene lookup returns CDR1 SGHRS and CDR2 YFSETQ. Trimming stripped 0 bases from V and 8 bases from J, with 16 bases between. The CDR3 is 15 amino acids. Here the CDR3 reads CASSLAGDPARTQYF. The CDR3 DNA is TGCGCCAGCAGCTTGGCAGGCGATCCCGCGCGTACGCAGTATTTT.

In DNA, the CDR3 is TGCGCCAGCAGCTTCAGAGCGGGACAGGGACTCTCGCAGTACTTC. Its protein is CASSFRAGQGLSQYF. This chain uses TRBV5-1 with TRBJ2-5, with TRBD1 matching 9 bases. The length of the CDR3 is 15 residues. Germline values: CDR1 SGHRS, CDR2 YFSETQ. V dropped 2 bases and J dropped 11; count of bases not matched to a gene: 13.

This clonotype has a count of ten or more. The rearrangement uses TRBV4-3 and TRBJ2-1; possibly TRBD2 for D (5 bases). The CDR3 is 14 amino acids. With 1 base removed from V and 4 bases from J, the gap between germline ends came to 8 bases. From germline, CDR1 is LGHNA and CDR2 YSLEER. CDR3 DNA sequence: TGCGCCAGCAGCCAAGGTTCGGGGTACAATGAGCAGTTCTTC. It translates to CASSQGSGYNEQFF.

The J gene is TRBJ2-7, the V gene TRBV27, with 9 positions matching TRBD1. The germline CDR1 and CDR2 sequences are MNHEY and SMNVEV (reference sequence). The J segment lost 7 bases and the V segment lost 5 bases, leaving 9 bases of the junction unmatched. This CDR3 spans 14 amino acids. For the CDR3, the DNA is TGTGCCAGCAGTGGGGGACAGGGCCCCAATGAGCAGTACTTC. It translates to CASSGGQGPNEQYF.

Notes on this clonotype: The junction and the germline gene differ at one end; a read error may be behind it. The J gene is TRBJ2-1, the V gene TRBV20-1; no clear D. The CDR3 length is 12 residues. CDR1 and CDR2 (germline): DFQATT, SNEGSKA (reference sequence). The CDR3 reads CGALNLMETQFF. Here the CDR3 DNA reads TGCGGTGCTCTAAACCTTATGGAGACCCAGTTCTTC.

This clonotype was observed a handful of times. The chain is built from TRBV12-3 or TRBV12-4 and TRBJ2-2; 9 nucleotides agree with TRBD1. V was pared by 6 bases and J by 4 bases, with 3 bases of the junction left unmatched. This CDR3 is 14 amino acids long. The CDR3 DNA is TGTGCCAGCAGGTGGACAGGGGTCACCGGGGAGCTGTTTTTT. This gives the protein CASRWTGVTGELFF.

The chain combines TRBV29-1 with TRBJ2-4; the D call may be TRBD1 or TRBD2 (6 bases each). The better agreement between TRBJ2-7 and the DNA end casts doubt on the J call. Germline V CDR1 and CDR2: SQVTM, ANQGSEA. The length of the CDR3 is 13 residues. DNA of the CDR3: TGCAGCGTTGGATCAAGGGGGGATTACGAGCAGTACTTC. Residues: CSVGSRGDYEQYF.

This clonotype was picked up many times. CDR3 bases: TGCAGTGCTAGAGTGCCTAGCGGGGTTTCCAATGAGCAGTTCTTC. Translating it yields CSARVPSGVSNEQFF. The chain links TRBV20-1 to TRBJ2-1, with 9 bases that match TRBD2. V dropped 1 base and J dropped 6; count of bases not matched to a gene: 7. The CDR3 runs to 15 residues. CDR1 and CDR2 (germline): DFQATT, SNEGSKA (reference sequence).

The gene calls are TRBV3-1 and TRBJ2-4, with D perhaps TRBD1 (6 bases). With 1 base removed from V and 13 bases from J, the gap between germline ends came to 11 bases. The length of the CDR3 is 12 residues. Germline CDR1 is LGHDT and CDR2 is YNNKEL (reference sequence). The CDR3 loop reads CASSQVTGPQYF. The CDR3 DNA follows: TGTGCCAGCAGCCAAGTGACAGGACCGCAGTACTTC.

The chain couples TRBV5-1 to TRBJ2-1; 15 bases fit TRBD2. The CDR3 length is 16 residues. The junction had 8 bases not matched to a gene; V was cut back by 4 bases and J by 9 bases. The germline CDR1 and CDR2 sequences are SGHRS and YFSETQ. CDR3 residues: CASSLRTSGGELEQFF. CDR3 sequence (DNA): TGCGCCAGCAGCCTAAGGACTAGCGGGGGGGAGCTTGAGCAGTTCTTC.

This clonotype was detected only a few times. The DNA for the CDR3 is TGCAGTGCGCCACAGGGATGGACGCAGTATTTT. Amino acids: CSAPQGWTQYF. The rearrangement joins TRBV20-1 to TRBJ2-3, with a possible D match to TRBD1 (6 bases). CDR3 length: 11 amino acids. Germline values: CDR1 DFQATT, CDR2 SNEGSKA (reference sequence). The ends were cut back, 6 bases at V and 9 bases at J, with 13 bases in the middle.

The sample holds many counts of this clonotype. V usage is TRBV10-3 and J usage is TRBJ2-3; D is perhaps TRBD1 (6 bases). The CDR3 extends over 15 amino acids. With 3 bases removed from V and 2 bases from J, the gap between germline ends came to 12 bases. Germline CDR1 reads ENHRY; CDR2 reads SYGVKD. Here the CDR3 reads CAISDLDRNTDTQYF. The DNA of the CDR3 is TGTGCCATCAGTGACCTTGACAGGAACACAGATACGCAGTATTTT.

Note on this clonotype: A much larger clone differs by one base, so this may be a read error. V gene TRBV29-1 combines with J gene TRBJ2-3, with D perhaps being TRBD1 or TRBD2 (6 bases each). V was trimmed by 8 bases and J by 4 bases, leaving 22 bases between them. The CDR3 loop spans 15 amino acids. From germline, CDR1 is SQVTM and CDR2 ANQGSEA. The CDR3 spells CSKLGGQGTSDTQYF. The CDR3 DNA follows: TGCAGCAAACTCGGAGGGCAGGGGACTTCAGATACGCAGTATTTT.

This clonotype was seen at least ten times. CDR3 sequence: CASSQEAATLNNEQFF. CDR3 coding DNA: TGTGCCAGCAGCCAAGAGGCCGCGACTCTCAACAATGAGCAGTTCTTC. This sequence joins TRBV4-2 and TRBJ2-1; D not resolved. Germline CDR1 is LGHNA and CDR2 is YNFKEQ. The CDR3 spans 16 residues. V gave up 0 bases and J gave up 5 bases, with 14 bases separating them.

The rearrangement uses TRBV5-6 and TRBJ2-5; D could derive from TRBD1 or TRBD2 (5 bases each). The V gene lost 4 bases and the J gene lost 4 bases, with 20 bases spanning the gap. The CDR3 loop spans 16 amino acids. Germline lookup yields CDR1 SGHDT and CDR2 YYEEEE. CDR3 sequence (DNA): TGTGCCAGCAGCCGAGGACTCGGGACGGACCTAGAGACCCAGTACTTC. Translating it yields CASSRGLGTDLETQYF.

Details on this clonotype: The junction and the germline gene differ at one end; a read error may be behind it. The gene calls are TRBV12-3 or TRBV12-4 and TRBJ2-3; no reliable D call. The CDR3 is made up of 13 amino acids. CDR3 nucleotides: TGTGCCAGCAGTTTAGTTAGGGCAGATGCGCAGTATTTT. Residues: CASSLVRADAQYF.

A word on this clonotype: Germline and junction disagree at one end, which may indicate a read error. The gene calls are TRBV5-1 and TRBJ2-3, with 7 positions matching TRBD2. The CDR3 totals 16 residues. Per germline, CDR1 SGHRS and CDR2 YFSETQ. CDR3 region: CASNLGAGFGTDTQYF. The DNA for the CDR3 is TGCGCCAGCAACTTGGGAGCGGGGTTCGGCACAGATACGCAGTATTTT. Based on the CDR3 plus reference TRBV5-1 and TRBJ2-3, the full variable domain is KAGVTQTPRYLIKTRGQQVTLSCSPISGHRSVSWYQQTPGQGLQFLFEYFSETQRNKGNFPGRFSGRQFSNSRSEMNVSTLELGDSALYLCASNLGAGFGTDTQYFGPGTRLTVL.

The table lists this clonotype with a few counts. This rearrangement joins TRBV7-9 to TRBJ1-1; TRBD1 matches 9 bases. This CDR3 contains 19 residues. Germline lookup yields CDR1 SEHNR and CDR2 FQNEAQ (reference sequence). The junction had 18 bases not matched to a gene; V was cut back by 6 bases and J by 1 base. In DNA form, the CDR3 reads TGTGCCAGCAGTGTTTCCGTCATAAACACAGGGGGCTGGAACACTGAAGCTTTCTTT. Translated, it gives CASSVSVINTGGWNTEAFF.

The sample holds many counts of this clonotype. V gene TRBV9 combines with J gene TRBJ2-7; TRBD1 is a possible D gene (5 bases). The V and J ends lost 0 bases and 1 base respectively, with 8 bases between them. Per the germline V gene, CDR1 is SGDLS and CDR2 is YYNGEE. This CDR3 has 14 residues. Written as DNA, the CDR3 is TGTGCCAGCAGCGTAGATGACAGATCCTACGAGCAGTACTTC. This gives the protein CASSVDDRSYEQYF.

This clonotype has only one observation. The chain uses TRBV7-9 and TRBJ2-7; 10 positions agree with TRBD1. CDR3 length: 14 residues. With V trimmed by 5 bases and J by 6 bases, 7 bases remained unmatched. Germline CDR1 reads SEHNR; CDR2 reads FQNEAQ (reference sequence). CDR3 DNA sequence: TGTGCCAGCAGCCCAGACAGGGGGCTGATCGAGCAGTACTTC. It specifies CASSPDRGLIEQYF.